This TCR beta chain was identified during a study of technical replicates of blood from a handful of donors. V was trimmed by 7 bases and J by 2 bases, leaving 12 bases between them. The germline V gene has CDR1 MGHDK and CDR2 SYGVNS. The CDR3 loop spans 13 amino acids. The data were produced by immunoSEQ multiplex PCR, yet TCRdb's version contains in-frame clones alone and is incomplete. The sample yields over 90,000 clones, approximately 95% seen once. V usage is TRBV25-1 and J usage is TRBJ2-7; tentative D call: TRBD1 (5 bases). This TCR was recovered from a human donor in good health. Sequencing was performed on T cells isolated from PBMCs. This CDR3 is CASNPTGAYEQYF. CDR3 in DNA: TGTGCCAGCAATCCTACAGGAGCCTACGAGCAGTACTTC.